This TCR beta chain derives from a study of STAT5B mutations in CD4+ large granular lymphocyte leukemia (dated by TCRdb to 2021 to 2024). Broadly, across the study: Among healthy controls, the CDR3 'QG' motif was associated with a particular HLA allele. The purity of purified fractions was confirmed by flow cytometry on FACSCanto II or FACSVerse to exceed 95% among lymphocytes. The study compared the TCRbeta repertoires of patients with CD4+ T-cell large granular lymphocyte leukemia against those of healthy blood donors. The study at large found these results: The data were not HLA-matched, and the higher clonality in CD4+ T-LGLL than in CD8+ T-LGLL could be due to the relatively small sample size. TRBV06-family usage was enriched among the top patient clones (8/27) compared with healthy controls (2/35). Main leukemic clonotypes were private to each patient, although about 25% appeared at low frequency in other patients' non-leukemic repertoires. CD4-sorted patient repertoires appeared more clonal than healthy CD4+ repertoires, and this difference persisted after removing the putative leukemic clones.

The immunoSEQ assay at survey resolution was used to sequence TCRbeta rearrangements from genomic DNA. Per the source publication's procedure: In the TCR sequencing data, the lowest productive clonotype frequency that could be detected was 2.59 x 10-5. Analyses included only productive TCRbeta rearrangements, meaning complete and in-frame sequences. Clonality for each sample was calculated as Simpson clonality in the immunoSEQ Analyzer version 3.0. Based on frequency, clones were grouped as very rare, small, medium, large (1-20%) or hyperexpanded (>20%). OLGA 1.2.3 estimated generation probabilities, VDJtools produced V-gene circos plots, VDJdb was queried for specificities, and GLIPH identified CDR3 motifs. TCRdb provides this immuneACCESS table in a form limited to in-frame rearrangements. Some clones are lacking; in checked studies, under half of them reflect an unresolved V gene, and why the rest are absent is not known. The V and J calls and clone size were taken over from that table, and D and trimming were inferred from the DNA. The sample yields under 50,000 clones; 80% to 85% were counted once. More than 0.3% of the sample rests with the top ten.

After removal of 7 bases from V and 1 base from J, the junction retains 11 bases not matched to a gene. From a lookup of the germline V gene (reference sequence), CDR1 and CDR2 are LNHDA and SQIVND. The CDR3 contains 17 residues, cysteine and phenylalanine counted. Just CDR3 DNA is preserved here, 51 bases in frame from base 1. Healthy controls were roughly 35 blood donors whose buffy coats came from the Finnish Red Cross blood service. All TCR-sequenced material derived from peripheral blood: patient blood samples and healthy donor buffy coats. Peripheral blood mononuclear cells were isolated by Ficoll-Hypaque gradient centrifugation. CD4+ cells were purified magnetically from the buffy coats of healthy controls. The Gentra Puregene Cell and Tissue kit was used for genomic DNA extraction, and quantification was performed on a Qubit 2.0 fluorometer. In the case of this clone: Its antigen is unknown. No base quality values were provided; no much bigger clone lies one nucleotide off.

The clonotype was recovered from a human donor in good health. Sequencing was performed on CD4+ T cells from blood buffy coats. The chain links TRBV19 with TRBJ1-5; a stretch of 9 junction bases matches TRBD1. The sequenced DNA is TGTGCCAGTAAAAGTTTCGCGACAGGGGGGAGCAATCAGCCCCAGCATTTT. This translates into CASKSFATGGSNQPQHF.